One and the same sample provided the 5 T cell receptor beta chains below, sequenced in a study of CD8 T cells in Susac syndrome. The RNA input was about 0.45 to 1 ug, and it was reverse transcribed with random hexamers. Each CDR3 protein is one row after TCRdb ran MiXCR on the immunoSEQ multiplex PCR reads. This repertoire shows 95,000 to 150,000 distinct CDR3 sequences, roughly 95% found once; its top ten account for over 0.12%. Source material: CD4+ T cells from PBMCs. These receptors all stem from a human donor with Susac syndrome.

The gene calls are TRBV20-1 and TRBJ2-5; D may match TRBD1 or TRBD2 (5 bases each). CDR1 is DFQATT, CDR2 SNEGSKA, per germline (reference sequence). This CDR3 has 15 residues. Trimming cost V 1 base and J 5 bases, with 17 bases left between them. The CDR3 region has the DNA TGCAGTGCTAGAGTCCCGGGACGCGATGGGGAGACCCAGTACTTC. This gives the protein CSARVPGRDGETQYF.

Here the CDR3 DNA reads TGCGCCAGCAGCCAAGACCCCCTAGTCCGGGAGCTGTTTTTT. Its translation is CASSQDPLVRELFF. The chain carries TRBV4-3 and TRBJ2-2; no clear D gene. CDR1 LGHNA and CDR2 YSLEER come from the germline V gene. The CDR3 is made up of 14 amino acids. V was shortened by 0 bases and J by 9 bases, with 11 bases between the two germline ends.

The chain combines TRBV7-8 with TRBJ2-2; tentative D call: TRBD2 (5 bases). V was pared by 4 bases and J by 7 bases, with 16 bases between. CDR3 length: 15 amino acids. Germline V gives CDR1 SGHVS, CDR2 FQNEAQ. Here the CDR3 DNA reads TGTGCCAGCAGCTACCCCGGTGGTGCGGGCGGGGAGCTGTTTTTT. Amino acids: CASSYPGGAGGELFF.

This clonotype has more than one count but fewer than ten. The V call is TRBV21-1, the J call TRBJ1-1; the D call in the table, TRBD1, was not verified against the DNA. TRBV21-1 is shown as a pseudogene. This CDR3 spans 10 amino acids. CDR3 DNA sequence: TGTGCCAGCAGGGGGGCTGAAGCTTTCTTT. This translates into CASRGAEAFF.

The chain employs TRBV24-1 and TRBJ2-1; D perhaps matches TRBD2 (6 bases). Germline lookup yields CDR1 KGHDR and CDR2 SFDVKD. This CDR3 comprises 16 residues. V lost 4 bases and J 9 bases, leaving 21 bases between the germline ends. In DNA, the CDR3 is TGTGCCACCAGTGAGGGGCTAGCGTTGGGCCGTCTTGAGCAGTTCTTC. As protein: CATSEGLALGRLEQFF.